Following are 17 T cell receptor beta chains from one sample sequenced in a study of CD8+ T cells in alopecia areata. As the sequencing template, cDNA was produced by extracting RNA and reverse transcribing it. The assay was immunoSEQ multiplex PCR, and TCRdb's table has in-frame clones only and misses some. The table includes more than 95,000 clones, roughly 50% detected once. The specimen was NKG2D-low CD8+ T cells sorted from blood. The receptors were sampled from a human donor with alopecia areata.

The V and J genes are TRBV29-1 and TRBJ1-2, with D perhaps TRBD1 (5 bases). Germline CDR1 reads SQVTM; CDR2 reads ANQGSEA. The CDR3 covers 12 residues. Trimming left V 4 bases short and J 0 bases short, with 6 bases between. CDR3 amino acids: CSVGQPNYGYTF. The CDR3 coding sequence is TGCAGCGTTGGACAGCCTAACTATGGCTACACCTTC.

The chain employs TRBV27 and TRBJ2-3; D remains ambiguous. The V end lost 5 bases, the J end lost 4 bases, and 13 bases lay between the germline ends. Germline V lookup: CDR1 MNHEY, CDR2 SMNVEV (reference sequence). The CDR3 extends over 14 amino acids. The CDR3 nucleotides read TGTGCCAGCAGTCTAATGGGTGGAGCAGATACGCAGTATTTT. Translation gives CASSLMGGADTQYF.

The V gene is TRBV14, the J gene TRBJ2-7, with D perhaps assigned TRBD1 or TRBD2 (6 bases each). The CDR3 consists of 14 residues. The ends were cut back, 1 base at V and 6 bases at J, with 13 bases in the middle. CDR1 and CDR2 (germline): SGHDN, FVKESK. The CDR3 spells CASSQVVGGGEQYF. CDR3 in DNA: TGTGCCAGCAGCCAAGTGGTTGGAGGGGGCGAGCAGTACTTC. Full variable domain (outside the CDR3, taken from reference TRBV14 and TRBJ2-7): EAGVTQFPSHSVIEKGQTVTLRCDPISGHDNLYWYRRVMGKEIKFLLHFVKESKQDESGMPNNRFLAERTGGTYSTLKVQPAELEDSGVYFCASSQVVGGGEQYFGPGTRLTVT.

In its sample, this clone was seen a few times. This CDR3 reads CASSLDRASTDTQYF. Here the CDR3 DNA reads TGTGCCAGCAGTTTAGACAGGGCCAGCACAGATACGCAGTATTTT. The chain is built from TRBV28 and TRBJ2-3, with TRBD1 matching 7 bases. There are 15 residues in the CDR3. Germline assignment: CDR1 MDHEN and CDR2 SYDVKM. The V segment lost 2 bases and the J segment 0 bases; nucleotides outside the gene matches: 2. Looking up the rest from reference TRBV28 and TRBJ2-3 gives the full variable domain: DVKVTQSSRYLVKRTGEKVFLECVQDMDHENMFWYRQDPGLGLRLIYFSYDVKMKEKGDIPEGYSVSREKKERFSLILESASTNQTSMYLCASSLDRASTDTQYFGPGTRLTVL.

The V gene is TRBV7-6, the J gene TRBJ2-1; D gene unclear. V lost 2 bases, J lost 7 bases, and 6 bases lay in between. Germline V gives CDR1 SGHVS, CDR2 FNYEAQ. The CDR3 totals 12 residues. CDR3 DNA: TGTGCCAGCAGCTTATCGAGGAATGAGCAGTTCTTC. Protein product: CASSLSRNEQFF. Supplemented by reference TRBV7-6 and TRBJ2-1, the full variable domain reads GAGVSQSPRYKVTKRGQDVALRCDPISGHVSLYWYRQALGQGPEFLTYFNYEAQQDKSGLPNDRFSAERPEGSISTLTIQRTEQRDSAMYRCASSLSRNEQFFGPGTRLTVL.

This chain uses TRBV5-1 with TRBJ1-1; TRBD1 agrees at 8 bases. Germline V gene sequence: CDR1 SGHRS, CDR2 YFSETQ. This CDR3 region has 13 residues. Trimming removed 4 bases from V and 4 bases from J; junction bases left unmatched: 3. CDR3 sequence (DNA): TGCGCCAGCAGCCATACAGGGGGCACTGAAGCTTTCTTT. It codes for CASSHTGGTEAFF.

V usage is TRBV4-1 and J usage is TRBJ2-7; D could derive from TRBD1 or TRBD2 (7 bases each). V lost 0 bases to trimming and J lost 3 bases, with 15 bases between them. Germline assignment: CDR1 MGHRA and CDR2 YSYEKL. The CDR3 spans 16 residues. The CDR3 region is CASSQDRGGGIYEQYF. The CDR3 DNA reads TGCGCCAGCAGCCAAGATCGGGGAGGGGGCATCTACGAGCAGTACTTC.

V usage is TRBV15 and J usage is TRBJ2-5, with TRBD1 matching 9 bases. V lost 9 bases to trimming and J lost 5 bases; unmatched junction nucleotides: 10. Germline V lookup: CDR1 LNHNV, CDR2 YYDKDF (reference sequence). This CDR3 is built from 14 residues. Written as DNA, the CDR3 is TGTGCCACGACAGGGGGTTACAGGGCGGAGACCCAGTACTTC. Protein sequence: CATTGGYRAETQYF.

The gene calls are TRBV29-1 and TRBJ1-1; D gene ambiguous. The CDR3 covers 13 residues. Looked up from germline, CDR1 is SQVTM and CDR2 is ANQGSEA. V shed 3 bases and J shed 4 bases, with 12 bases lying between them. This CDR3 is CSVESASGTEAFF. The CDR3 DNA reads as TGCAGCGTTGAGTCGGCGTCAGGCACTGAAGCTTTCTTT.

This clone was counted a few times. The rearrangement joins TRBV6-1 to TRBJ2-5; no definite D call. Germline values: CDR1 MNHNS, CDR2 SASEGT. This CDR3 spans 12 amino acids. Trimming shortened V by 9 bases and J by 2 bases, and 10 bases separated the two germline ends. CDR3 amino acids: CARVDTQETQYF. CDR3 bases: TGTGCCAGAGTCGACACTCAAGAGACCCAGTACTTC.

This clone appeared a few times. V and J are TRBV27 and TRBJ1-2; TRBD1 aligns across 8 bases. V dropped 10 bases and J dropped 5; count of bases not matched to a gene: 6. The germline gives CDR1 MNHEY, CDR2 SMNVEV (reference sequence). The CDR3 sequence is 12 residues long. DNA of the CDR3: TGTGCCACCGGACAGGGAGCTTATGGCTACACCTTC. The encoded protein is CATGQGAYGYTF.

This clone appeared a few times. This chain connects TRBV21-1 to TRBJ1-2. TRBV21-1 is a known pseudogene. The CDR3 is 14 residues long. CDR3: CASSNGVGGYGYTF. The CDR3 DNA follows: TGTGCCAGCAGCAATGGGGTTGGTGGCTATGGCTACACCTTC.

The chain couples TRBV7-2 to TRBJ1-1; 9 bases are a match to TRBD1. The CDR3 is 14 amino acids. Germline assignment: CDR1 SGHTA and CDR2 FQGNSA. The J segment lost 6 bases and the V segment lost 4 bases, leaving 6 bases of the junction unmatched. As DNA, the CDR3 is TGTGCCAGCAGCTGGGGACAGGGTGGTGCTGAAGCTTTCTTT. Protein product: CASSWGQGGAEAFF.

This chain uses TRBV2 with TRBJ2-7; 9 bases are a match to TRBD1. CDR1 is SNHLY and CDR2 is FYNNEI in the germline V gene. The length of the CDR3 is 13 residues. J gave up 5 bases and V 3 bases, and 2 bases lay outside the gene matches. CDR3 in amino acids: CASSEDRGHEQYF. CDR3 DNA: TGTGCCAGCAGTGAGGACAGGGGACACGAGCAGTACTTC.

V usage is TRBV4-1 and J usage is TRBJ2-5; 15 bases line up with TRBD2. V lost 4 bases and J lost 5; bases outside the gene matches: 5. The CDR3 contains 16 residues. Germline CDR1 MGHRA, CDR2 YSYEKL. The CDR3 loop reads CASSLSGTSGGETQYF. The CDR3 DNA is TGCGCCAGCAGCCTCTCCGGGACTAGCGGGGGGGAGACCCAGTACTTC.

This rearrangement joins TRBV5-4 to TRBJ2-7, with 11 bases lining up with TRBD1. CDR1 is SGHNT and CDR2 is YYREEE in the germline V gene (reference sequence). The CDR3 consists of 14 residues. V shed 4 bases and J 5 bases; nucleotides not matched to a gene: 5. The CDR3 nucleotides are TGTGCCAGCAGCCCGGGACAGGGGGAAGACGAGCAGTACTTC. Its translation is CASSPGQGEDEQYF.

The chain has TRBV7-9 and TRBJ1-1; D not resolved. The CDR3 totals 13 residues. The germline V gene encodes CDR1 SEHNR and CDR2 FQNEAQ (reference sequence). The V end was cut by 5 bases, the J end by 4 bases, with 11 bases between. CDR3 residues: CASSRPELTEAFF. The CDR3, as DNA: TGTGCCAGCAGCCGACCCGAACTCACTGAAGCTTTCTTT.